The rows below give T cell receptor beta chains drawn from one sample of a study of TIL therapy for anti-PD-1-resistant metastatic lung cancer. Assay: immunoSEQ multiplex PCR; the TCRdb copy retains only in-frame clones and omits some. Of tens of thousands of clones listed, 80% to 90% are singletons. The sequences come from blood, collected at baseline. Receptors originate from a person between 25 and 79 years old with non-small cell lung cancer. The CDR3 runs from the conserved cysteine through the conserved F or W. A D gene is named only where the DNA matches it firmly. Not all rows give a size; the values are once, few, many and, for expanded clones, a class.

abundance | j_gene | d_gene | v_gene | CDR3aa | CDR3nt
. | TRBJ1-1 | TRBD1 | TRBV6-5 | CASDTGGVGEAFF | TGTGCCAGCGATACAGGGGGCGTTGGTGAAGCTTTCTTT
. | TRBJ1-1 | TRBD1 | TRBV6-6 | CASRNQGVTEAFF | TGTGCCAGCAGAAATCAGGGGGTAACTGAAGCTTTCTTT
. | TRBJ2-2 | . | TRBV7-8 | CASSLGRLTGELFF | TGTGCCAGCAGCTTGGGGAGGTTAACCGGGGAGCTGTTTTTT
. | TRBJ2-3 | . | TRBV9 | CASSVQGTGDTQYF | TGTGCCAGCAGCGTGCAGGGGACGGGGGATACGCAGTATTTT
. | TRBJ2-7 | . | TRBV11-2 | CASSSKGAYEQYF | TGTGCCAGCAGCTCGAAGGGGGCCTACGAGCAGTACTTC
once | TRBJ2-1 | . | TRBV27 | CASSSAAPGVYNEQFF | TGTGCCAGCAGTTCCGCGGCGCCTGGGGTCTACAATGAGCAGTTCTTC
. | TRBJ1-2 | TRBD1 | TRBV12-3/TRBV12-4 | CASSLGGTGVF | TGTGCCAGCAGTTTAGGAGGGACAGGAGTCTTC
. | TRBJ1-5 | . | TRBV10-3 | CAISESGRINSNQPQHF | TGTGCCATCAGTGAGTCAGGACGGATTAATAGCAATCAGCCCCAGCATTTT
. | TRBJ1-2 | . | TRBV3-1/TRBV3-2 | CASSQETGFYGYTF | TGTGCCAGCAGCCAAGAGACAGGCTTTTATGGCTACACCTTC
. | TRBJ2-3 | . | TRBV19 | CASEGSTDTQYF | TGTGCCAGTGAGGGAAGCACAGATACGCAGTATTTT
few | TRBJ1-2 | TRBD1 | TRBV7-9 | CASSLVGQNYGYTF | TGTGCCAGCAGCTTAGTGGGACAGAACTATGGCTACACCTTC
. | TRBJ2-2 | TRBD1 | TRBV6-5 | CATGTGGYTGELFF | TGTGCCACCGGGACAGGGGGCTACACCGGGGAGCTGTTTTTT
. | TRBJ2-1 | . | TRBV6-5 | CASSAGQSPSEQFF | TGTGCCAGCAGCGCGGGACAATCGCCCAGTGAGCAGTTCTTC
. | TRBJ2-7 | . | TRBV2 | CASDRGRQDTYEQYF | TGTGCCAGCGATAGAGGTAGACAGGATACCTACGAGCAGTACTTC
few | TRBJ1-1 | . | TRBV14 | CASSQVGVSTEAFF | TGTGCCAGCAGCCAAGTCGGGGTTAGCACTGAAGCTTTCTTT
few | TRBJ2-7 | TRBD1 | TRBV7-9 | CASSSTGSYEQYF | TGTGCCAGCAGCTCGACAGGGTCCTACGAGCAGTACTTC
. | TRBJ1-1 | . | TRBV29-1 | CSVGGANTEAFF | TGCAGCGTTGGGGGCGCGAACACTGAAGCTTTCTTT
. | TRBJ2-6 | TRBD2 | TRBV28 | CASSPTTIAGNGANVLTF | TGTGCCAGCAGTCCGACAACCATAGCGGGGAATGGGGCCAACGTCCTGACTTTC
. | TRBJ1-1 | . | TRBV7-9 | CASSRYGGTEAFF | TGTGCCAGCAGCCGCTATGGAGGCACTGAAGCTTTCTTT
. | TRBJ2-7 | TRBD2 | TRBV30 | CAWSLAGGGYEQYF | TGTGCCTGGAGTCTAGCGGGAGGGGGGTACGAGCAGTACTTC
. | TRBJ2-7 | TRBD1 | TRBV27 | CASSEQGRQQYF | TGTGCCAGCAGTGAACAGGGGCGGCAACAGTACTTC
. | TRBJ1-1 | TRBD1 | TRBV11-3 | CASSLDGQGMNTEAFF | TGTGCCAGCAGCTTAGATGGACAGGGGATGAACACTGAAGCTTTCTTT
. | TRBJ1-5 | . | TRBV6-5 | CASKVRADSNQPQHF | TGTGCCAGCAAGGTCAGGGCGGATAGCAATCAGCCCCAGCATTTT
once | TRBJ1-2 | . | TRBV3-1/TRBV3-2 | CASSQETMGYGYTF | TGTGCCAGCAGCCAAGAAACTATGGGCTATGGCTACACCTTC
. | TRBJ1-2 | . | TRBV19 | CASSVPGVRAGYGYTF | TGTGCCAGTAGTGTACCGGGGGTACGAGCGGGGTATGGCTACACCTTC
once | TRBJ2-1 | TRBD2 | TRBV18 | CASSPLDGGKEFF | TGTGCCAGCTCACCACTGGACGGGGGGAAGGAGTTCTTC
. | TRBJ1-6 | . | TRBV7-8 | CASSARGLGSSYNSPLHF | TGTGCCAGCAGCGCCAGGGGCCTGGGGAGCTCCTATAATTCACCCCTCCACTTT
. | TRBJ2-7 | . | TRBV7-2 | CASSYGSGNEQYF | TGTGCCAGCAGCTACGGGAGTGGAAACGAGCAGTACTTC
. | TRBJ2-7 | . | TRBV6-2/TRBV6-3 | CASSLTSANEQYF | TGTGCCAGCAGTTTAACCAGCGCTAACGAGCAGTACTTC
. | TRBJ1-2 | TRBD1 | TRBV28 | CASSLPGQGAPGGYTF | TGTGCCAGCAGTTTACCGGGACAGGGGGCGCCGGGCGGCTACACCTTC
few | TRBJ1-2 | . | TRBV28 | CASRGVNGYTF | TGTGCCAGCAGGGGTGTAAATGGCTACACCTTC
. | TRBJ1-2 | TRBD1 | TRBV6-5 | CASSYSDRGSYGYTF | TGTGCCAGCAGTTACTCGGACAGGGGAAGCTATGGCTACACCTTC
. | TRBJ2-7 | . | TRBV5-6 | CASSLVDGGTSYEQYF | TGTGCCAGCAGCTTGGTAGACGGCGGGACATCCTACGAGCAGTACTTC
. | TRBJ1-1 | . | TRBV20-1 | CSATDRTEAFF | TGCAGTGCCACCGACAGGACTGAAGCTTTCTTT
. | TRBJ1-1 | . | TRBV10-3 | CAISESPIQGAFF | TGTGCCATCAGTGAGTCGCCCATACAGGGAGCTTTCTTT
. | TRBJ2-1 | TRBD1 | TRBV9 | CASSLGSGQGAVPSYNEQFF | TGTGCCAGCAGCCTAGGGTCAGGACAGGGGGCAGTACCCTCCTACAATGAGCAGTTCTTC
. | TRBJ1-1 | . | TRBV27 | CASSLSSGDTEAFF | TGTGCCAGCAGTTTATCGTCGGGGGACACTGAAGCTTTCTTT
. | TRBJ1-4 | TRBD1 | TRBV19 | CASRMLTGDITNEKLFF | TGTGCCAGTAGAATGCTGACAGGGGATATAACTAATGAAAAACTGTTTTTT
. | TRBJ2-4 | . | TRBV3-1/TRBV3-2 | CASSLHAGEQNIQYF | TGTGCCAGCAGCCTCCACGCAGGGGAACAAAACATTCAGTACTTC
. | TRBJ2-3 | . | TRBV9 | CASSGSVGTQYF | TGTGCCAGCAGCGGGTCTGTAGGTACGCAGTATTTT
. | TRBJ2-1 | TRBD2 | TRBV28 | CASSGAGGTYNEQFF | TGTGCCAGCAGTGGAGCGGGAGGAACTTACAATGAGCAGTTCTTC
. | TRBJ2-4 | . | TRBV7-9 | CASSLQATLAKNIQYF | TGTGCCAGCAGCTTACAAGCGACCCTAGCCAAAAACATTCAGTACTTC